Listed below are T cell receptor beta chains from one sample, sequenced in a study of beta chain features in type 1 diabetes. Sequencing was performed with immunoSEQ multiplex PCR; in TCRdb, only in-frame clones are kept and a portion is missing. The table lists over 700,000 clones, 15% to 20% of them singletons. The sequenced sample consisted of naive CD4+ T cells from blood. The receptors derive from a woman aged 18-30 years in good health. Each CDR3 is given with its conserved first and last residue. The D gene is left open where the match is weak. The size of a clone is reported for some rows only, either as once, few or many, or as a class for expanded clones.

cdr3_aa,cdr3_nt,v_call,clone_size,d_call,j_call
CASSFWGQTGELFF,TGTGCCAGCAGCTTTTGGGGGCAAACCGGGGAGCTGTTTTTT,TRBV2,NA,NA,TRBJ2-2
CATSRGQADTQYF,TGTGCCACCAGCAGAGGACAGGCAGATACGCAGTATTTT,TRBV15,few,NA,TRBJ2-3
CASSLVGGSYEQYF,TGTGCCAGCAGCTTAGTAGGGGGTTCCTACGAGCAGTACTTC,TRBV11-2,few,NA,TRBJ2-7
CASSRDTSIQYF,TGTGCCAGCTCCCGGGACACCTCTATTCAGTACTTC,TRBV19,NA,NA,TRBJ2-4
CATSRDGGLSQPRSNEQFF,TGTGCCACCAGCAGAGATGGCGGGCTCAGTCAACCCCGTTCCAATGAGCAGTTCTTC,TRBV15,few,NA,TRBJ2-1
CATSRDRPYPPPTDTQYF,TGTGCCACCAGCAGAGATCGTCCCTATCCCCCCCCCACAGATACGCAGTATTTT,TRBV15,NA,NA,TRBJ2-3
CASSRGNPVEKLFF,TGTGCCAGTAGCAGGGGCAATCCGGTTGAAAAACTGTTTTTT,TRBV19,NA,NA,TRBJ1-4
CASSLGVTGAGGTDTQYF,TGTGCCAGCAGCTTGGGGGTGACAGGGGCCGGGGGCACAGATACGCAGTATTTT,TRBV5-6,few,TRBD1,TRBJ2-3
CATAGGQNYEQYF,TGTGCCACCGCAGGTGGGCAAAACTACGAGCAGTACTTC,TRBV28,NA,NA,TRBJ2-7
CSASFVARQFF,TGCAGTGCTAGCTTTGTGGCTAGGCAGTTCTTC,TRBV20-1,NA,NA,TRBJ2-1
CATRAGGRNEQFF,TGTGCCACCAGGGCGGGGGGCCGCAATGAGCAGTTCTTC,TRBV15,NA,TRBD2,TRBJ2-1
CASSLTREGGGYTF,TGCGCCAGCAGCTTGACTCGTGAGGGCGGGGGCTACACCTTC,TRBV5-1,NA,NA,TRBJ1-2
CASSNSGRYYNEQFF,TGTGCCAGCAGTAATAGCGGGAGGTACTACAATGAGCAGTTCTTC,TRBV6-5,few,TRBD2,TRBJ2-1
CASRASGGPYGYTF,TGTGCCAGCAGGGCCTCGGGGGGCCCCTATGGCTACACCTTC,TRBV14,NA,NA,TRBJ1-2
CASSLLIAFF,TGTGCCAGCAGCTTACTTATCGCGTTTTTC,TRBV7-9,few,NA,TRBJ1-2
CATSRARVSGANVLTF,TGTGCCACCAGCAGAGCCCGGGTCTCTGGGGCCAACGTCCTGACTTTC,TRBV15,NA,NA,TRBJ2-6
CASSWGLAGTANTGELFF,TGCGCCAGCAGCTGGGGACTAGCGGGGACCGCAAACACCGGGGAGCTGTTTTTT,TRBV5-1,few,TRBD2,TRBJ2-2
CASSPPGYNEQFF,TGTGCCAGCTCACCACCGGGATACAATGAGCAGTTCTTC,TRBV18,NA,NA,TRBJ2-1
CASSFGYNEQFF,TGTGCCAGCAGCTTTGGTTACAATGAGCAGTTCTTC,TRBV11-2,few,NA,TRBJ2-1
CASRRPGGQGDEQFF,TGTGCCAGCAGGCGACCAGGGGGCCAAGGCGATGAGCAGTTCTTC,TRBV27,NA,TRBD1,TRBJ2-1
CASHGVGATGELFF,TGTGCCAGCCACGGAGTTGGCGCAACCGGGGAGCTGTTTTTT,TRBV5-4,NA,NA,TRBJ2-2
CASGQETQYF,TGTGCCAGCGGACAAGAGACCCAGTACTTC,TRBV6-6,NA,NA,TRBJ2-5
CASSFRGGRGDEQYF,TGTGCCAGCAGTTTTCGCGGCGGGAGAGGTGACGAGCAGTACTTC,TRBV28,few,TRBD2,TRBJ2-7
CASSYRTGGTDTQYF,TGTGCCAGCAGTTATAGGACAGGGGGGACAGATACGCAGTATTTT,TRBV6-5,NA,TRBD1,TRBJ2-3
CASSGTARNYGYTF,TGTGCCAGCAGTGGGACAGCTAGAAACTATGGCTACACCTTC,TRBV28,few,TRBD1,TRBJ1-2
CASHARAFNEQFF,TGTGCCAGCCACGCAAGAGCGTTCAATGAGCAGTTCTTC,TRBV6-5,NA,NA,TRBJ2-1
CAISDPGTKVTQYF,TGTGCCATCAGTGACCCCGGGACTAAAGTTACGCAGTATTTT,TRBV10-3,few,TRBD2,TRBJ2-3
CASSSGQGRGEAFF,TGTGCCAGCAGTTCCGGACAGGGAAGGGGTGAAGCTTTCTTT,TRBV28,NA,TRBD1,TRBJ1-1
CASSLGDTSATDTQYF,TGTGCCAGCAGCTTAGGGGATACTAGCGCCACAGATACGCAGTATTTT,TRBV7-2,NA,TRBD2,TRBJ2-3
CASSWGGVGEQYF,TGTGCCAGCAGCTGGGGAGGGGTGGGCGAGCAGTACTTC,TRBV11-2,NA,TRBD2,TRBJ2-7
CASSVAGETQYF,TGTGCCAGCTCTGTTGCAGGGGAGACCCAGTACTTC,TRBV7-9,NA,NA,TRBJ2-5
CAITGTEDYGYTF,TGTGCCATCACTGGGACAGAGGACTATGGCTACACCTTC,TRBV10-3,few,TRBD1,TRBJ1-2
CASSVSGRKVYEQYF,TGTGCCAGCAGCGTTAGCGGACGTAAAGTTTACGAGCAGTACTTC,TRBV7-6,few,NA,TRBJ2-7
CAISGERQGGSHIQYF,TGTGCCATCAGTGGAGAACGACAGGGGGGGTCACACATTCAGTACTTC,TRBV10-3,NA,TRBD1,TRBJ2-4
CASSERNEQFF,TGTGCCAGCAGTGAACGTAATGAGCAGTTCTTC,TRBV25-1,NA,NA,TRBJ2-1
CASRDPSLGDQPQHF,TGTGCCAGCAGGGACCCAAGTTTGGGAGATCAGCCCCAGCATTTT,TRBV6-5,NA,NA,TRBJ1-5
CASTRGVGCGYTF,TGTGCCAGCACGAGAGGCGTGGGCTGTGGCTACACCTTC,TRBV16,NA,NA,TRBJ1-2
CASSVAGGEETQYF,TGTGCCAGCAGTGTCGCGGGAGGGGAAGAGACCCAGTACTTC,TRBV2,few,TRBD2,TRBJ2-5
CASSELTNSYNEQFF,TGTGCCAGCTCAGAATTGACTAACTCCTACAATGAGCAGTTCTTC,TRBV18,NA,NA,TRBJ2-1
CASSPGTDNEKLFF,TGTGCCAGCAGCCCCGGGACAGACAATGAAAAACTGTTTTTT,TRBV5-5,few,TRBD1,TRBJ1-4
CASSQEGQSYGYTF,TGTGCCAGCAGCCAAGAGGGACAGAGCTATGGCTACACCTTC,TRBV4-2,few,TRBD1,TRBJ1-2
CASSYSNPGSGYEQYF,TGTGCCAGCAGTTACTCGAATCCGGGAAGCGGCTACGAGCAGTACTTC,TRBV6-6,few,NA,TRBJ2-7
CASSPPGRNEQFF,TGTGCCAGCAGCCCCCCAGGAAGGAATGAGCAGTTCTTC,TRBV7-2,NA,NA,TRBJ2-1
CASSPPTGTWGETQYF,TGTGCCAGCAGCCCCCCCACCGGGACGTGGGGCGAGACCCAGTACTTC,TRBV7-9,NA,NA,TRBJ2-5
CASSWGQGNEQYF,TGTGCCAGCAGTTGGGGCCAGGGCAACGAGCAGTACTTC,TRBV28,NA,NA,TRBJ2-7
CASSYPAGTGMETQYF,TGTGCCAGCAGTTACCCGGCCGGGACAGGGATGGAGACCCAGTACTTC,TRBV6-6,NA,TRBD1,TRBJ2-5
CASSLGATVLYGYTF,TGCGCCAGCAGCTTGGGAGCGACAGTTCTCTATGGCTACACCTTC,TRBV5-1,NA,NA,TRBJ1-2